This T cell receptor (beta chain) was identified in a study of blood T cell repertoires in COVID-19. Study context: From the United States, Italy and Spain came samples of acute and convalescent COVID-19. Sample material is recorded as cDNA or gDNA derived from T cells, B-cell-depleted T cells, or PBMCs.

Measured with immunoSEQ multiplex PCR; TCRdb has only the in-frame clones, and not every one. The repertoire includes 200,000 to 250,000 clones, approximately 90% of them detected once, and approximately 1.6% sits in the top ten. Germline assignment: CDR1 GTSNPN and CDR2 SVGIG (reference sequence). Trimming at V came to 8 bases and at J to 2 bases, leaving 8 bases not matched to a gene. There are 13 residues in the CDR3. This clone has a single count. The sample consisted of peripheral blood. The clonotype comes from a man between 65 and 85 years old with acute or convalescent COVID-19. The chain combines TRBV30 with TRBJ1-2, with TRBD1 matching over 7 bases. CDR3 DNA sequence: TGTGCCGGTACAGGGGACAAGAACTATGGCTACACCTTC. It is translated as CAGTGDKNYGYTF. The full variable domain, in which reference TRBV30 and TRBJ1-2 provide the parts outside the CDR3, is SQTIHQWPATLVQPVGSPLSLECTVEGTSNPNLYWYRQAAGRGLQLLFYSVGIGQISSEVPQNLSASRPQDRQFILSSKKLLLSDSGFYLCAGTGDKNYGYTFGSGTRLTVV.